This TCR beta chain emerged from a study of T cells in Graves' hyperthyroidism and ophthalmopathy. The study's findings and limits: For ophthalmopathy, model prediction preceded onset by a median about 6 months. The blood repertoire included most of the expanded thyroid clonotypes above 0.001.

The source material, RNA transcripts, was used to amplify TCR beta CDR3 regions. An initial round of RT-PCR targeting the TCR CDR3 relied on the HTBI primer set. TCRdb re-called the multiplex PCR reads with MiXCR, one entry per CDR3 protein. The sample lists about 760,000 distinct CDR3 sequences, approximately 40% occurring once. The length of the CDR3 is 14 residues. The V end lost 7 bases, the J end lost 2 bases, and 15 bases lay between the germline ends. Germline loops: CDR1 DFQATT, CDR2 SNEGSKA (reference sequence). This clonotype has more than one count but fewer than ten. What it binds is not known. The PBMCs had their origin in around 9.1 ml of fresh peripheral blood.

The genes are TRBV20-1 and TRBJ2-1; D is uncertain. Input material: blood. The sequence derives from a woman between 40 and 50 years old with Graves' hyperthyroidism. CDR3 DNA sequence: TGCAGTGTGCCGTTGAATTGGGCCTACAATGAGCAGTTCTTC. Translating gives CSVPLNWAYNEQFF.